The clone carrying this TCR beta chain was found a few times. No antigen is known for it. This record belongs to a study of identical twins. Overall study findings and caveats: Surplus twin overlap in beta out-of-frame sequences was less pronounced.

One entry per CDR3 protein results from TCRdb running MiXCR on the 5' RACE reads. The sample yields hundreds of thousands of distinct CDR3 sequences, 21% seen once. These data also featured in a second study, about T cells expressing NK-cell markers. According to that study: Also leading the CD3+CD56-NKG2C+ fraction in several donors were these clonotypes.

The sequence was collected from a woman between 18 and 30 years old in good health. The sample was PBMCs.

The CDR3 here is CASSLGQGTEQYF. Here the CDR3 DNA reads TGTGCCAGCAGCTTGGGACAGGGGACCGAGCAGTACTTC. This chain joins TRBV7-2 and TRBJ2-7; 10 nucleotides align to TRBD1. Germline V CDR1 and CDR2: SGHTA, FQGNSA. The CDR3 covers 13 residues. J was trimmed by 6 bases and V by 3 bases; bases with no gene match: 2.